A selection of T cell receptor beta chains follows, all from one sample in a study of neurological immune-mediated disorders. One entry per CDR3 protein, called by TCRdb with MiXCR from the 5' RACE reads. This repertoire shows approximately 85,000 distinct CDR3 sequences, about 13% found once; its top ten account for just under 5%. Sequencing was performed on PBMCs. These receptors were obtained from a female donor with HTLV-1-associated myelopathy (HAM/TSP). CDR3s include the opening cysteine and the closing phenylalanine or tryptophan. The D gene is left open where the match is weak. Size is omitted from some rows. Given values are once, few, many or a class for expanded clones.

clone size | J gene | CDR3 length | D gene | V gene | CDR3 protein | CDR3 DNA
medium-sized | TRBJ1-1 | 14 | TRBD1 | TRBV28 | CASSPGGTSTEAFF | TGTGCCAGCAGCCCAGGGGGGACCAGCACTGAAGCTTTCTTT
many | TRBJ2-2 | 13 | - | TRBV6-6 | CASSSSNTGELFF | TGTGCCAGCAGTTCCTCGAACACCGGGGAGCTGTTTTTT
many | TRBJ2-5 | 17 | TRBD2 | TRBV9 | CASSIPPGLAGEETQYF | TGTGCCAGCAGCATCCCCCCCGGACTAGCGGGGGAAGAGACCCAGTACTTC
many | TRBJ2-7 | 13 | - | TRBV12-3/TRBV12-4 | CASSIYRTGEQYF | TGTGCCAGCAGCATCTACAGGACTGGGGAGCAGTACTTC
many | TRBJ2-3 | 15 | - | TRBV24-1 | CATSDNAGFTDTQYF | TGTGCCACCAGTGATAACGCAGGGTTCACAGATACGCAGTATTTT
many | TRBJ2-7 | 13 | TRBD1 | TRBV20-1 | CSARKRGRYEQYF | TGCAGTGCTAGAAAGAGGGGGCGTTACGAGCAGTACTTC
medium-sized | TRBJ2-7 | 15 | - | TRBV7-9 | CASSLRDDSSYEQYF | TGTGCCAGCAGCTTAAGGGATGATAGCTCCTACGAGCAGTACTTC
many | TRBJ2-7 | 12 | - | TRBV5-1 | CASSQGDYEQYF | TGCGCCAGCAGCCAGGGAGACTACGAGCAGTACTTC
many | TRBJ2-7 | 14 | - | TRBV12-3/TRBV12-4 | CASSLPQGSNEQYF | TGTGCCAGCAGTTTACCTCAGGGTTCCAACGAGCAGTACTTC
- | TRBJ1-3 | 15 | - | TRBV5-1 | CASRQGAFSGNTIYF | TGCGCCAGTCGTCAAGGAGCATTCTCTGGAAACACCATATATTTT
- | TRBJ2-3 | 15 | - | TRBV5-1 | CASSSGVLAPYTQYF | TGCGCCAGCAGCTCTGGCGTACTAGCACCATATACGCAGTATTTT
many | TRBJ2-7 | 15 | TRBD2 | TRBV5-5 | CASREPGLAPYEQYF | TGTGCCAGCAGGGAACCGGGACTAGCGCCCTACGAGCAGTACTTC
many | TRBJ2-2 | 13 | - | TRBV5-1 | CASSLAGTGELFF | TGCGCCAGCAGCTTGGCGGGCACCGGGGAGCTGTTTTTT
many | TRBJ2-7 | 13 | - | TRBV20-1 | CSASSGRSYEQYF | TGCAGTGCTAGTAGCGGACGGTCCTACGAGCAGTACTTC
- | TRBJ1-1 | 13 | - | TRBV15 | CATSLERGSEAYF | TGTGCCACCAGCCTAGAGAGAGGCTCTGAAGCTTACTTT
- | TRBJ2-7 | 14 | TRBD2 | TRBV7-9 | CASVVAGMSYEHYF | TGTGCCAGCGTAGTAGCGGGAATGAGCTACGAGCATTACTTC
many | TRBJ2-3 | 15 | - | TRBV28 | CASRETGIHTDTQYF | TGTGCCAGCAGAGAAACCGGGATCCACACAGATACGCAGTATTTT
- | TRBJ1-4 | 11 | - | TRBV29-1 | CSAKTDEKLFF | TGCAGCGCGAAGACAGACGAAAAACTGTTTTTT
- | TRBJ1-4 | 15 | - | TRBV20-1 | CSARSQGLGGEKLFF | TGCAGTGCTAGATCTCAGGGACTTGGAGGTGAAAAACTGTTTTTT
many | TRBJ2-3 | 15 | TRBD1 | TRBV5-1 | CASSSRGLGTDTQYF | TGCGCCAGCAGCTCTAGGGGGCTAGGCACAGATACGCAGTATTTT
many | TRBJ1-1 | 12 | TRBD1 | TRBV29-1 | CSVGQGVAEAFF | TGCAGCGTCGGACAGGGGGTGGCCGAAGCTTTCTTT
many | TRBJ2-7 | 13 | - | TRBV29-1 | CSVVVGQAYEQYF | TGCAGCGTTGTGGTAGGGCAAGCCTACGAGCAGTACTTC
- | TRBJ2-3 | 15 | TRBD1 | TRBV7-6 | CASRLGQGSTDTQYF | TGTGCCAGCCGACTTGGACAGGGTAGCACAGATACGCAGTATTTT
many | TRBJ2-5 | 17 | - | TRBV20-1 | CSATPLTEGWEQETQYF | TGCAGTGCTACCCCATTAACCGAAGGATGGGAACAAGAGACCCAGTACTTC
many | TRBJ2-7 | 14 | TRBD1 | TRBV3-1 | CASSPPGTGGEQYF | TGTGCCAGCAGCCCTCCCGGGACAGGGGGCGAGCAGTACTTC
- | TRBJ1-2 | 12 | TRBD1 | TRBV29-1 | CSVQGTVYGYTF | TGCAGCGTACAGGGGACGGTCTATGGCTACACCTTC
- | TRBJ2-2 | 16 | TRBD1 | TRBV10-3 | CAISESGQGNTGELFF | TGTGCCATCAGTGAGTCGGGACAGGGAAACACCGGGGAGCTGTTTTTT
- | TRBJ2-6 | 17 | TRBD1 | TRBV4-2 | CASIQVWTGSGANVLTF | TGTGCCAGCATCCAAGTGTGGACAGGCTCTGGGGCCAACGTCCTGACTTTC
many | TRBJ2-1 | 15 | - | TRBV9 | CASSVDVPSSREQFF | TGTGCCAGCAGCGTAGATGTCCCTTCTTCGAGAGAGCAGTTCTTC
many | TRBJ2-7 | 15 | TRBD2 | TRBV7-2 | CASSLGTSGGGEQYF | TGTGCCAGCAGCTTAGGGACTAGCGGGGGGGGCGAGCAGTACTTC
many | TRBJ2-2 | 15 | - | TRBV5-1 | CASSLAVTDGGELFF | TGCGCCAGCAGCTTAGCAGTGACGGACGGGGGGGAGCTGTTTTTT
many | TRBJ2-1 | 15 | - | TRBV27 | CASSSMESSYNEQFF | TGTGCCAGCAGTTCCATGGAGAGCTCCTACAATGAGCAGTTCTTC
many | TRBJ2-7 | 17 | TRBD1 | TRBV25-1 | CASSESLRDRGYYEQYF | TGTGCCAGCAGTGAATCTCTGCGAGACAGGGGATACTACGAGCAGTACTTC
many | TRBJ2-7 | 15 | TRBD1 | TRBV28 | CASRAGTGKTYEQYF | TGTGCCAGCAGGGCCGGGACAGGGAAAACCTACGAGCAGTACTTC
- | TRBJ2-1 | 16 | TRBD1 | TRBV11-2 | CASSLAGGASYNEQFF | TGTGCCAGCAGCTTAGCAGGGGGCGCCTCCTACAATGAGCAGTTCTTC
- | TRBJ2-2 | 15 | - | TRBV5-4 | CASSPGRTRTGELFF | TGTGCCAGCAGCCCGGGACGGACCCGCACCGGGGAGCTGTTTTTT
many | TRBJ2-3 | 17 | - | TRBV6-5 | CATKNQYRATSTDTQYF | TGTGCCACCAAAAACCAATACAGGGCGACTAGCACAGATACGCAGTATTTT
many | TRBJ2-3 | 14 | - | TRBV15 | CATSARIDTDTQYF | TGTGCTACCAGCGCACGGATTGACACAGATACGCAGTATTTT
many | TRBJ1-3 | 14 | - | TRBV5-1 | CASSLSGHGNTIYF | TGCGCCAGCAGCTTGAGTGGGCATGGAAACACCATATATTTT
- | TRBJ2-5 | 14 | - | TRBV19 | CASSTQRPGETQYF | TGTGCCAGTAGTACTCAGCGCCCCGGGGAGACCCAGTACTTC
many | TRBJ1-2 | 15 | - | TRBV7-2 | CASSRNLAGSYGYTF | TGTGCCAGCAGCCGGAATCTGGCAGGGAGCTATGGCTACACCTTC
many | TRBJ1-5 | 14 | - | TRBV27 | CASSPGTPHQPQHF | TGTGCCAGCAGTCCGGGGACCCCACATCAGCCCCAGCATTTT
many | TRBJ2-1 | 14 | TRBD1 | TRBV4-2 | CASSQEQGAGEQFF | TGTGCCAGCAGCCAGGAACAGGGGGCCGGTGAGCAGTTCTTC
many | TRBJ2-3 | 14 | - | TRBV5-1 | CASSQISSTDTQYF | TGCGCCAGCAGCCAGATTTCTAGCACAGATACGCAGTATTTT
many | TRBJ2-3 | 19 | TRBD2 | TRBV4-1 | CASSQDILAGGVSADTQYF | TGCGCCAGCAGCCAAGATATACTAGCGGGGGGGGTTAGTGCAGATACGCAGTATTTT
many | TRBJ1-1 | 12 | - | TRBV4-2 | CASNDNRAEAFF | TGTGCCAGCAACGATAACAGGGCTGAAGCTTTCTTT
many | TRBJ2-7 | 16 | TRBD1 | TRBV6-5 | CASSYSNGRTGNEQYF | TGTGCCAGCAGTTACTCGAATGGGAGGACAGGGAACGAGCAGTACTTC
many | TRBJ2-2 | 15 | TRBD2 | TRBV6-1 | CASSEATSWTGELFF | TGTGCCAGCAGTGAAGCGACTAGCTGGACCGGGGAGCTGTTTTTT
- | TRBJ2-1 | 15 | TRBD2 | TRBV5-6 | CASSLGTSGENEQFF | TGTGCCAGCAGCTTGGGTACTAGCGGTGAAAATGAGCAGTTCTTC
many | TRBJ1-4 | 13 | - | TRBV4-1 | CASSQGGWEKLFF | TGCGCCAGCAGCCAAGGGGGTTGGGAAAAACTGTTTTTT
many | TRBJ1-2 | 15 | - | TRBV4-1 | CASTNDGARYYGYTF | TGCGCCAGCACCAATGACGGGGCTCGGTACTATGGCTACACCTTC
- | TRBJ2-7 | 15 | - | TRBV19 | CASSLQFYSCNEQYF | TGTGCCAGTAGTCTACAGTTTTACTCCTGCAATGAGCAGTACTTC
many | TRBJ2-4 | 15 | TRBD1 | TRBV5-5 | CASSSLGQSLGIQYF | TGTGCCAGCAGCTCTCTGGGACAGTCTCTCGGCATTCAGTACTTC
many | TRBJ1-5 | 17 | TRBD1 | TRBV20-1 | CSARVRDRGSRGQPQHF | TGCAGTGCTAGAGTTCGGGACAGGGGAAGTCGGGGTCAGCCCCAGCATTTT
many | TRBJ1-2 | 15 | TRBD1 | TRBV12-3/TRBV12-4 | CASSPRDGTGEGYTF | TGTGCCAGCAGTCCCAGGGATGGGACAGGGGAGGGCTACACCTTC
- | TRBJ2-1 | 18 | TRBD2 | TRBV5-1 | CASSLAASGGALSREQFF | TGCGCCAGCAGCTTGGCGGCTAGCGGGGGGGCCCTCTCACGTGAGCAGTTCTTC
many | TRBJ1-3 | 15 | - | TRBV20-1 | CSARDRLGGGNTIYF | TGCAGTGCTAGAGACCGTTTGGGGGGAGGAAACACCATATATTTT
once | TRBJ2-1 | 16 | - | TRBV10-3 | CAISDPPAGFGDEQFF | TGTGCCATCAGTGACCCTCCTGCGGGGTTTGGGGATGAGCAGTTCTTC
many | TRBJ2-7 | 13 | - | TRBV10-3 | CAISDPKSDEQYF | TGTGCCATCAGTGACCCTAAAAGTGACGAGCAGTACTTC